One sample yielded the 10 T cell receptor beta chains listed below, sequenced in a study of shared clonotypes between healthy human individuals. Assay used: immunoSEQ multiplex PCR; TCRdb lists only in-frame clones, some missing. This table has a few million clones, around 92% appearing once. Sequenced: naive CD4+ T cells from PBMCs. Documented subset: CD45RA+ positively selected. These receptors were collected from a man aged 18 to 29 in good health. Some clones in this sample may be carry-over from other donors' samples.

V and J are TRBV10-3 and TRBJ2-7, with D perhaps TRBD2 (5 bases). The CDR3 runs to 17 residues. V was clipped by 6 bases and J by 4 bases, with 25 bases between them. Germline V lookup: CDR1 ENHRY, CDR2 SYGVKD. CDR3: CAISERLGIGQQYEQYF. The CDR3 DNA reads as TGTGCCATCAGCGAGAGGCTCGGGATTGGGCAGCAATACGAGCAGTACTTC.

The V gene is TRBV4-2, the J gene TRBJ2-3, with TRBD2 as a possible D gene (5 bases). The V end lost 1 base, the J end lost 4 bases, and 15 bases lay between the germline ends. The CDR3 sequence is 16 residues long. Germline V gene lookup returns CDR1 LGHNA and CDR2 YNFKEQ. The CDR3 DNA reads TGTGCCAGCAGCCAAGCGGCGGACTCCTTAGCAGATACGCAGTATTTT. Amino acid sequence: CASSQAADSLADTQYF.

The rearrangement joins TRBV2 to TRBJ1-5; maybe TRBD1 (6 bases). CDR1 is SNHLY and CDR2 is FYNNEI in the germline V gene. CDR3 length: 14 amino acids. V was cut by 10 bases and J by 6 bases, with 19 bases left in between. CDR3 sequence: CATGGRREGQPQHF. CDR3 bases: TGTGCCACGGGGGGGCGGCGGGAAGGTCAGCCCCAGCATTTT.

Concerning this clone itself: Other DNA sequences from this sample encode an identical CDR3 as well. DNA of the CDR3: TGTGCCAGCAGCCAAGACCGGGACACTGAAGCTTTCTTT. It is translated as CASSQDRDTEAFF. The rearrangement links TRBV4-2 to TRBJ1-1; no definite D call. The CDR3 is made up of 13 amino acids. The germline V gene encodes CDR1 LGHNA and CDR2 YNFKEQ. Trimming took off 0 bases at V and 3 bases at J, with 5 bases between the two ends.

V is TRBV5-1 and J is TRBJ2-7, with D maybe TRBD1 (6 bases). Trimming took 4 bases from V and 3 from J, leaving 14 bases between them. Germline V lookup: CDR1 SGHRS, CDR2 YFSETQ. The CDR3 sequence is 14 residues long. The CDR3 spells CASSRWDTGYEQYF. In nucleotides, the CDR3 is TGCGCCAGCAGCAGATGGGACACCGGCTACGAGCAGTACTTC.

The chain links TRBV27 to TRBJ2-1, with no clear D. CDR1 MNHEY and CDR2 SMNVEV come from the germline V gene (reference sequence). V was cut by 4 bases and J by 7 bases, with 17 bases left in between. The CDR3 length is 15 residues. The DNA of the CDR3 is TGTGCCAGCAGTTCCTTAGAAACAAGCAAGAATGAGCAGTTCTTC. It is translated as CASSSLETSKNEQFF.

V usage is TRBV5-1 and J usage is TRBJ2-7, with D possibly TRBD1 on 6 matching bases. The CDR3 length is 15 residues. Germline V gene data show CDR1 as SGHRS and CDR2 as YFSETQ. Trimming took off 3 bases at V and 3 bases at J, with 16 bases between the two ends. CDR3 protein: CASSSVPGQLYEQYF. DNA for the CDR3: TGCGCCAGCAGCTCAGTACCGGGACAACTCTACGAGCAGTACTTC.

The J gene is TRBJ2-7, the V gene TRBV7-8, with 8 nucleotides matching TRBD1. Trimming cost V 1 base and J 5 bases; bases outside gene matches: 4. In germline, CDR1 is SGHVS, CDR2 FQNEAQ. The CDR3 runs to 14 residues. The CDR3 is CASSLDRTGNEQYF. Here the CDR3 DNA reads TGTGCCAGCAGCTTAGATCGGACAGGGAACGAGCAGTACTTC.

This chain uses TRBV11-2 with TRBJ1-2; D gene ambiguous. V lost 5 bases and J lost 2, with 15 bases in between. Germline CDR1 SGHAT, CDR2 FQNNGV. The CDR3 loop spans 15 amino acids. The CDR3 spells CASSARQGENYGYTF. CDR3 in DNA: TGTGCCAGCAGCGCCCGACAAGGCGAGAACTATGGCTACACCTTC.

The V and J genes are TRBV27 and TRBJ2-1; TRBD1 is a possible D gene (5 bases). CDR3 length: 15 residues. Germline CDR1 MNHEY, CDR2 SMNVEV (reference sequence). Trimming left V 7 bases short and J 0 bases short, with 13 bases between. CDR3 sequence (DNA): TGTGCCAGCACGATCAGGGTGGGCTCCTACAATGAGCAGTTCTTC. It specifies CASTIRVGSYNEQFF.